The rows below give T cell receptor beta chains drawn from one sample of a study of beta chain features in type 1 diabetes. Libraries were prepared by immunoSEQ multiplex PCR; TCRdb keeps only in-frame clonotypes and omits some of them. The sample shows 160,000 or so clones, over 55% of them seen only once. Input material: naive CD4+ T cells from blood. Receptor source: a man in his thirties or forties with type 1 diabetes. The CDR3 runs from the conserved cysteine through the conserved F or W. Size is stated for part of the rows, as once, few or many counts, or as a class when the clone is expanded.

V: TRBV25-1; size: NA; J: TRBJ2-7; CDR3: CASSEYNGRPFGEQYF
V: TRBV2; size: NA; J: TRBJ2-5; CDR3: CASREIQETQYF
V: TRBV7-2; size: NA; J: TRBJ2-3; CDR3: CASSLPRDRSTDTQYF
V: TRBV29-1; size: few; J: TRBJ2-7; CDR3: CSVGGRNEQYF
V: TRBV29-1; size: NA; J: TRBJ2-5; CDR3: CSVESQETQYF
V: TRBV6-5; size: NA; J: TRBJ2-5; CDR3: CASSPGLASSQYF
V: TRBV30; size: NA; J: TRBJ1-6; CDR3: CAWSAGQGFSSPLHF
V: TRBV10-3; size: NA; J: TRBJ2-3; CDR3: CAISESSGITDTQYF
V: TRBV7-2; size: NA; J: TRBJ2-7; CDR3: CASSLVQPYEQYF
V: TRBV9; size: NA; J: TRBJ2-2; CDR3: CASSPRTGFGGELFF
V: TRBV7-9; size: NA; J: TRBJ2-1; CDR3: CASSLPLAGYSEQFF
V: TRBV10-2; size: NA; J: TRBJ2-5; CDR3: CASSVDRGQETQYF
V: TRBV19; size: NA; J: TRBJ1-2; CDR3: CASRQSSNYGYTF
V: TRBV29-1; size: NA; J: TRBJ2-3; CDR3: CSVGYAAEPITQYF
V: TRBV7-8; size: few; J: TRBJ2-1; CDR3: CASSLATGSAYNEQFF
V: TRBV7-2; size: NA; J: TRBJ1-2; CDR3: CASSAQTGANYGYTF
V: TRBV5-4; size: NA; J: TRBJ2-5; CDR3: CASSPETGASQETQYF
V: TRBV7-9; size: NA; J: TRBJ1-1; CDR3: CASSLIATEAFF
V: TRBV7-9; size: NA; J: TRBJ2-3; CDR3: CASSWGQGMETQYF
V: TRBV9; size: NA; J: TRBJ2-5; CDR3: CASSTRTSGQETQYF
V: TRBV29-1; size: NA; J: TRBJ2-1; CDR3: CSVELDRRYNEQFF
V: TRBV30; size: NA; J: TRBJ2-3; CDR3: CAWSPGREADTQYF
V: TRBV29-1; size: few; J: TRBJ1-1; CDR3: CSVGAGDTEAFF
V: TRBV5-1; size: NA; J: TRBJ2-1; CDR3: CASSLVIGDEQFF
V: TRBV13; size: NA; J: TRBJ2-7; CDR3: CASSLRGYEQYF
V: TRBV29-1; size: few; J: TRBJ2-3; CDR3: CSVMTRSTDTQYF
V: TRBV20-1; size: NA; J: TRBJ2-5; CDR3: CSASPGTQYF
V: TRBV4-3; size: NA; J: TRBJ1-4; CDR3: CASRGGNGEKLFF
V: TRBV21-1; size: NA; J: TRBJ1-5; CDR3: CARLGHPDQPQHF
V: TRBV12-5; size: few; J: TRBJ2-2; CDR3: CAWAYSNTGELFF
V: TRBV30; size: NA; J: TRBJ2-5; CDR3: CAWSWRLQETQYF
V: TRBV30; size: few; J: TRBJ2-3; CDR3: CAWSVRVGSDTQYF
V: TRBV6-5; size: NA; J: TRBJ2-7; CDR3: CASVASSYEQYF
V: TRBV6-1; size: NA; J: TRBJ2-5; CDR3: CASSDGSSGTLGETQYF
V: TRBV30; size: NA; J: TRBJ1-5; CDR3: CAWNRPGTGDQPQHF
V: TRBV4-3; size: few; J: TRBJ2-5; CDR3: CASSQGPGTSVETQYF
V: TRBV9; size: NA; J: TRBJ1-1; CDR3: CASSLGQAITEAFF
V: TRBV7-7; size: NA; J: TRBJ2-2; CDR3: CASSPSTGHTGELFF
V: TRBV25-1; size: few; J: TRBJ2-7; CDR3: CASSDGQAKTYEQYF
V: TRBV30; size: few; J: TRBJ2-7; CDR3: CAWSSPTRSGYEQYF
V: TRBV5-4; size: few; J: TRBJ2-5; CDR3: CASSLVFGGETQYF
V: TRBV30; size: NA; J: TRBJ2-5; CDR3: CAWSADRGETQYF
V: TRBV29-1; size: NA; J: TRBJ2-5; CDR3: CSVSGGARETQYF
V: TRBV28; size: NA; J: TRBJ1-1; CDR3: CASSSAFEAFF
V: TRBV4-3; size: NA; J: TRBJ2-6; CDR3: CASSQDTGVSAISGANVLTF
V: TRBV9; size: NA; J: TRBJ2-1; CDR3: CASSVLAETFNEQFF
V: TRBV29-1; size: NA; J: TRBJ2-5; CDR3: CSGVYETQYF
V: TRBV23-1; size: NA; J: TRBJ1-1; CDR3: CASSQWAPPGQGVLNKNTEAFF
V: TRBV10-3; size: NA; J: TRBJ2-5; CDR3: CAISVTGQETQYF
V: TRBV6-5; size: NA; J: TRBJ2-3; CDR3: CASSPGTGVDTQYF
V: TRBV4-3; size: few; J: TRBJ2-2; CDR3: CASSQAGTGELFF
V: TRBV30; size: once; J: TRBJ2-4; CDR3: CAWTQRGGGNIQYF